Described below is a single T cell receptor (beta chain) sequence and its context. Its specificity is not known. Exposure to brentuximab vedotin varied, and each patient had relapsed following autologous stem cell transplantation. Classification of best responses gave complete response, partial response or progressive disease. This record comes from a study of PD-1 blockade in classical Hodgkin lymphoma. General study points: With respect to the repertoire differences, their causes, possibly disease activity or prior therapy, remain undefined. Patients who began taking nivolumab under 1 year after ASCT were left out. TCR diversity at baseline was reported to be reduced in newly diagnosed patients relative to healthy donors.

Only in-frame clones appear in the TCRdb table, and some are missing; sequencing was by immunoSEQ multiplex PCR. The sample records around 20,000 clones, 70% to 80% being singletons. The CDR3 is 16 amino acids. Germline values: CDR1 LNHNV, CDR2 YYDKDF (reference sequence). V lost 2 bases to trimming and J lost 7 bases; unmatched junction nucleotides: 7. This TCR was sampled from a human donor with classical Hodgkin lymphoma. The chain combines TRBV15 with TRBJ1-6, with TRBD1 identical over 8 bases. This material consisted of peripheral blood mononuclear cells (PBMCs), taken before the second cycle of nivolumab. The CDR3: CATSRTTGTGNSPLHF. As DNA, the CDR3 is TGTGCCACCAGCAGAACAACCGGGACAGGAAATTCACCCCTCCACTTT.